Sequencing of this T cell receptor beta chain was carried out in a study of T-cell reconstitution after alpha-beta-depleted transplantation in children. Study-wide results and limits: Counts and diversity of T cells one year after transplant came mostly from newly produced T cells. Several hundred expanded graft clones reportedly gave rise to the alpha-beta T cells present about two months after transplant.

Turning to this clonotype: Its antigen is not identified.

Unique molecular identifiers were built into the TCRbeta library. TCRdb reprocessed the PCR reads via MiXCR and lists one record per CDR3 protein. The sample comprises a few hundred thousand distinct CDR3 sequences, roughly 13% of which are singletons, and around 2% rests with the top ten. Sequences were derived from PBMCs, mostly from graft donor cells, sampled 360 days after TCRalphabeta/CD19-depleted stem cell transplant. The origin of this receptor is a male patient younger than 18 who had a stem cell transplant for acute myeloid leukemia, so the T cells may come from the graft donor.

The CDR3 region is CASSLEGRAFF. CDR3 bases: TGTGCCAGCAGCTTAGAGGGTCGGGCTTTCTTT. This chain connects TRBV7-2 to TRBJ1-1; D not resolved. The CDR3 sequence is 11 residues long. The germline V gene encodes CDR1 SGHTA and CDR2 FQGNSA. Trimming removed 1 base at V and 11 bases at J, with 8 bases between.